The clone carrying this T cell receptor beta chain came up once. Cohorts were assigned according to the clinical history that participants reported. These data come from a study of blood T cell repertoires in COVID-19. J gave up 7 bases and V 1 base, and 4 bases lay outside the gene matches. CDR3 size: 15 residues. Germline V gene sequence: CDR1 LGHDT, CDR2 YNNKEL (reference sequence). The protocol was immunoSEQ multiplex PCR, while the TCRdb copy is restricted to in-frame clones and leaves out a portion. This sample carries 490,000 or so clones, around nine tenths of them seen once, and the ten largest clones take just over 8%.

The rearrangement uses TRBV3-1 (or the pseudogene TRBV3-2) and TRBJ2-1; 10 nucleotides agree with TRBD2. Sequencing was done on a sample of PBMCs or T cells enriched from blood (not recorded which). The source is a woman aged 60-75 years who had recovered from COVID-19. The CDR3 is CASSQGLAGGNEQFF. In DNA, the CDR3 is TGTGCCAGCAGCCAAGGATTAGCGGGGGGAAATGAGCAGTTCTTC.